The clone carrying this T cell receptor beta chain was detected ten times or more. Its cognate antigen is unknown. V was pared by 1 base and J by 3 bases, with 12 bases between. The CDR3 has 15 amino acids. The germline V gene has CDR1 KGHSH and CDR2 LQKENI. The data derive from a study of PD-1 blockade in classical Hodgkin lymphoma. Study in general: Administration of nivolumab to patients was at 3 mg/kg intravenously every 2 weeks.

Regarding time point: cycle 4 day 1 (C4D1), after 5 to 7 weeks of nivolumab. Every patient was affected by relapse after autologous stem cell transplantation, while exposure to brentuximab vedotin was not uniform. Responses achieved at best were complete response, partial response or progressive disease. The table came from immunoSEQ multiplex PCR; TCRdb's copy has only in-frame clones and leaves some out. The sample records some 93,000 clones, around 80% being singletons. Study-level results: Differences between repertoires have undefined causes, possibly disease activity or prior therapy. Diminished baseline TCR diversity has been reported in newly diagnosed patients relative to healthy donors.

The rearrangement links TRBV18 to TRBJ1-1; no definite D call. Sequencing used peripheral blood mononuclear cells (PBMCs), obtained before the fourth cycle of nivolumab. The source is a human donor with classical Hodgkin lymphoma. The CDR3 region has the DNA TGTGCCAGCTCACCACGCTCTACAGCGGACACTGAAGCTTTCTTT. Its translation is CASSPRSTADTEAFF.